This entry lists 8 T cell receptor beta chains sequenced from one sample in a study of T cell clonotyping in hematopoietic cell transplantation. This table comes from immunoSEQ multiplex PCR, and its TCRdb copy is limited to in-frame clones, with some not included. The sample yields approximately 10,000 clones, about 91% seen once. Sequenced input: peripheral blood mononuclear cells. The origin of the receptors is a woman between 45 and 60 years old in good health. Some clones in this sample may be carry-over from other donors' samples.

This chain uses TRBV7-2 with TRBJ2-7; D possibly corresponds to TRBD1 (6 bases). Looked up from germline, CDR1 is SGHTA and CDR2 is FQGNSA. V lost 5 bases and J 1 base, leaving 12 bases between the germline ends. This CDR3 spans 14 amino acids. In DNA, the CDR3 is TGTGCCAGCAGCCCAGGGGTGCGATCCTACGAGCAGTACTTC. As protein: CASSPGVRSYEQYF.

This rearrangement joins TRBV4-3 to TRBJ2-1; D gene unclear. The CDR3 runs to 15 residues. Germline CDR1 reads LGHNA; CDR2 reads YSLEER. With 0 bases removed from V and 7 bases from J, the gap between germline ends came to 13 bases. The CDR3 here is CASSQDLKAGNEQFF. DNA of the CDR3: TGCGCCAGCAGCCAAGACCTCAAAGCCGGGAATGAGCAGTTCTTC.

The chain recombines TRBV7-2 with TRBJ1-6; a weak D match, TRBD1 (5 bases). Germline V gene sequence: CDR1 SGHTA, CDR2 FQGNSA. V shed 5 bases and J shed 8 bases, with 19 bases lying between them. The CDR3 is made up of 16 amino acids. The CDR3 sequence: CASSLSWGLSDSPLHF. The CDR3 DNA sequence: TGTGCCAGCAGCCTTTCTTGGGGGTTAAGCGATTCACCCCTCCACTTT.

The chain is built from TRBV5-4 and TRBJ1-2; D unclear. CDR3 length: 14 residues. Germline V gives CDR1 SGHNT, CDR2 YYREEE (reference sequence). Deletions cut 1 base from V and 2 bases from J, with 9 bases between. CDR3 in amino acids: CASSLWGPNYGYTF. CDR3 coding DNA: TGTGCCAGCAGCTTGTGGGGTCCAAACTATGGCTACACCTTC.

The chain combines TRBV29-1 with TRBJ2-6; D unresolved. The CDR3 runs 12 residues. The V and J ends lost 5 bases and 2 bases respectively, with 4 bases between them. CDR1 and CDR2 (germline): SQVTM, ANQGSEA. In DNA form, the CDR3 reads TGCAGCGTTCAAACTGGGGCCAACGTCCTGACTTTC. It translates to CSVQTGANVLTF.

The chain has TRBV5-8 and TRBJ2-3; perhaps TRBD1 as D (5 bases). The V gene lost 2 bases and the J gene lost 4 bases, with 11 bases spanning the gap. Germline lookup yields CDR1 SGHTS and CDR2 YDEGEE. This CDR3 comprises 14 residues. The CDR3 sequence: CASSFSPGSDTQYF. In DNA, the CDR3 is TGTGCCAGCAGCTTTTCCCCAGGGTCAGATACGCAGTATTTT. Using reference TRBV5-8 and TRBJ2-3 for the parts outside the CDR3, the full variable domain is EAGVTQSPTHLIKTRGQQATLRCSPISGHTSVYWYQQALGLGLQFLLWYDEGEERNRGNFPPRFSGRQFPNYSSELNVNALELEDSALYLCASSFSPGSDTQYFGPGTRLTVL.

The chain employs TRBV30 and TRBJ1-5; D uncertain. This CDR3 comprises 12 residues. V shed 3 bases and J shed 5 bases, with 8 bases lying between them. Germline assignment: CDR1 GTSNPN and CDR2 SVGIG (reference sequence). The CDR3 bases are TGTGCCTGGAGCTCGTCTTATCAGCCCCAGCATTTT. Translating gives CAWSSSYQPQHF. Complete variable domain (other parts from reference TRBV30 and TRBJ1-5): SQTIHQWPATLVQPVGSPLSLECTVEGTSNPNLYWYRQAAGRGLQLLFYSVGIGQISSEVPQNLSASRPQDRQFILSSKKLLLSDSGFYLCAWSSSYQPQHFGDGTRLSIL.

The chain uses TRBV4-1 and TRBJ1-6; D unresolved. Trimming shortened V by 1 base and J by 13 bases, and 11 bases separated the two germline ends. Looked up from germline, CDR1 is MGHRA and CDR2 is YSYEKL. This CDR3 spans 13 amino acids. DNA of the CDR3: TGCGCCAGCAGCCAAGCAAGCGAGCTTCCCCTCCACTTT. Its translation: CASSQASELPLHF.